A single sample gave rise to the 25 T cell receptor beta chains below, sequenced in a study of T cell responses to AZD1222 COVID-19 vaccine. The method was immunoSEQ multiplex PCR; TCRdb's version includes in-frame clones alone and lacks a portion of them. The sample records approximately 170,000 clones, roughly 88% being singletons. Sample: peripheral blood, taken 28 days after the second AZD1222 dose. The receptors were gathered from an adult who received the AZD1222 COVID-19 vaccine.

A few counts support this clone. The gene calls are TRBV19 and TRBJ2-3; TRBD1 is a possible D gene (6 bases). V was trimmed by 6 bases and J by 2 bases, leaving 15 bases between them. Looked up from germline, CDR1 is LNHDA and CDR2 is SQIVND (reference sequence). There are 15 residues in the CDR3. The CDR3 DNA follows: TGTGCCAGTAGCATCACGGACAGATTCACAGATACGCAGTATTTT. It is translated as CASSITDRFTDTQYF.

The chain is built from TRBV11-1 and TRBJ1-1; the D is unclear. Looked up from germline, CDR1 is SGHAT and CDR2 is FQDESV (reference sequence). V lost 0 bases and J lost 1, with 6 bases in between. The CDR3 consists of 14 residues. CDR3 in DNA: TGTGCCAGCAGCTTAGCGGGCAGGAACACTGAAGCTTTCTTT. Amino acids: CASSLAGRNTEAFF.

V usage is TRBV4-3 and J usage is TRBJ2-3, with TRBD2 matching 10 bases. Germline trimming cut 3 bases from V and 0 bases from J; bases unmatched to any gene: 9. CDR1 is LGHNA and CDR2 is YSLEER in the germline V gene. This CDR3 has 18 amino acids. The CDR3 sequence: CASSQDYSGGQSTDTQYF. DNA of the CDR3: TGCGCCAGCAGCCAGGACTATAGCGGGGGGCAGAGCACAGATACGCAGTATTTT.

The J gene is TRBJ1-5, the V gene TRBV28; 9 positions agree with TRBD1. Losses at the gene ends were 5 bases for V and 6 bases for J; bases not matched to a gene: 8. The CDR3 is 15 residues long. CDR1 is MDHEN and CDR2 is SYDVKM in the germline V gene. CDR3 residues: CASSITTGGIQPQHF. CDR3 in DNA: TGTGCCAGCAGTATCACGACAGGGGGAATTCAGCCCCAGCATTTT.

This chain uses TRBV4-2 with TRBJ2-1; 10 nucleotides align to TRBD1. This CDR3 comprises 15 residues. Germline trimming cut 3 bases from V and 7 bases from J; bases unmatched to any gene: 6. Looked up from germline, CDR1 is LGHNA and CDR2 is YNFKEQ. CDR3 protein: CASSQSGTGVNEQFF. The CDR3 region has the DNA TGTGCCAGCAGCCAGTCCGGGACAGGGGTTAATGAGCAGTTCTTC.

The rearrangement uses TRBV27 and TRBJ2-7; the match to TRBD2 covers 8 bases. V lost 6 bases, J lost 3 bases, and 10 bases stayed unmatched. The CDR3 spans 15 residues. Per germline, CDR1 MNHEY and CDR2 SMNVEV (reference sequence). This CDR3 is CASRTAGLGLYEQYF. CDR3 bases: TGTGCCAGCAGGACCGCGGGACTAGGGCTCTACGAGCAGTACTTC.

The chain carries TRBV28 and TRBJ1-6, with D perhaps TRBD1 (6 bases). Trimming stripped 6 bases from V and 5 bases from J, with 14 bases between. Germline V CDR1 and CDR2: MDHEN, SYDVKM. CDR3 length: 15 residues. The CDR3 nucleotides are TGTGCCAGCAGCGGACCAGGGGCGGATAATTCACCCCTCCACTTT. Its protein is CASSGPGADNSPLHF.

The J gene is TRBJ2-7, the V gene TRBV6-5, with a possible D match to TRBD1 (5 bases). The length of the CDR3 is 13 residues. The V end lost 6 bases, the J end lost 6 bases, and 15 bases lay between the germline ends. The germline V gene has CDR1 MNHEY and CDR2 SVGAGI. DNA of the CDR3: TGTGCCAGCAGCACAACGACAGTATCCGAGCAGTACTTC. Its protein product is CASSTTTVSEQYF.

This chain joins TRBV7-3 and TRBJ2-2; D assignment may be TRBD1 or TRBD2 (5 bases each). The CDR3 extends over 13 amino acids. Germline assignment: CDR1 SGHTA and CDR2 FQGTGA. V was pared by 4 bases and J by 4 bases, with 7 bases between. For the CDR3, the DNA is TGTGCCAGCAGCTCGGGACCCACCGGGGAGCTGTTTTTT. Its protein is CASSSGPTGELFF.

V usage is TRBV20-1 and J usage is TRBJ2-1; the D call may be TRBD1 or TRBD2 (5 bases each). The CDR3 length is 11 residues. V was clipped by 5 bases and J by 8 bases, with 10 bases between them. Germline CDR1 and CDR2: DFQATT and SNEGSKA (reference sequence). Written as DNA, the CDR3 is TGCAGTGCTCCGAGGGGTCATGAGCAGTTCTTC. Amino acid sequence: CSAPRGHEQFF.

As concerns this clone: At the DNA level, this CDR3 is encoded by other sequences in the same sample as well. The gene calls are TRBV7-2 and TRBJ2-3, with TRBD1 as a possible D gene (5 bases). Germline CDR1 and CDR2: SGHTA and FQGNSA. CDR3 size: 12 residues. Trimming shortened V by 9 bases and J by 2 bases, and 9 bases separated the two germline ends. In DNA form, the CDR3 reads TGTGCCAGTAGCAGGGACACAGATACGCAGTATTTT. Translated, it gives CASSRDTDTQYF.

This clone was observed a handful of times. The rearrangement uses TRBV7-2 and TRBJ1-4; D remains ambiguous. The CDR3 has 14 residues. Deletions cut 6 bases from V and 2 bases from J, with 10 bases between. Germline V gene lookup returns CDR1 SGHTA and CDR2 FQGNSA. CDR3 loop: CASSGVVTNEKLFF. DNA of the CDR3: TGTGCCAGCAGTGGGGTGGTCACTAATGAAAAACTGTTTTTT.

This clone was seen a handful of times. CDR3 in DNA: TGTGCCAGCAGTTACTCGACTGGGGGCGCATCGGGCACTGAAGCTTTCTTT. Its protein product is CASSYSTGGASGTEAFF. The chain combines TRBV6-2 or TRBV6-3 with TRBJ1-1; a weak D match, TRBD1 (6 bases). The CDR3 contains 17 residues. V lost 0 bases and J lost 4, with 18 bases in between. Germline V gives CDR1 MNHEY, CDR2 SVGEGT.

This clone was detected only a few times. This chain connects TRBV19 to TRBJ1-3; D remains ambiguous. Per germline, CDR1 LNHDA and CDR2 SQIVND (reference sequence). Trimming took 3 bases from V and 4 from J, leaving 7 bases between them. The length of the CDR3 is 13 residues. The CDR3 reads CASSIGRGNTIYF. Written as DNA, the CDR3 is TGTGCCAGTAGTATTGGGCGAGGAAACACCATATATTTT.

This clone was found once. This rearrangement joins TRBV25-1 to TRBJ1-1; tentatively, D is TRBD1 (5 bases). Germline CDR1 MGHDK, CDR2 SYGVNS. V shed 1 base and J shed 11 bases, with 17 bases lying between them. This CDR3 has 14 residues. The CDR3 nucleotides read TGTGCCAGCAGTGAATCCCCCCCGGGGGGGATGGCTTTCTTT. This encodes CASSESPPGGMAFF.

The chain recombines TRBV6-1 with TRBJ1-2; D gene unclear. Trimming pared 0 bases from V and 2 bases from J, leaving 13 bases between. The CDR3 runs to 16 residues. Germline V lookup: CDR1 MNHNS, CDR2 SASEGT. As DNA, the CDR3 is TGTGCCAGCAGTGAAGCGCTTGGCAGGAACAACTATGGCTACACCTTC. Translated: CASSEALGRNNYGYTF.

DNA of the CDR3: TGTGCCAGTAGTGACGACAGGGTTCGGGAAAAACTGTTTTTT. Its protein product is CASSDDRVREKLFF. The rearrangement links TRBV19 to TRBJ1-4, with TRBD1 identical over 7 bases. Germline V gives CDR1 LNHDA, CDR2 SQIVND (reference sequence). The CDR3 spans 14 residues. J lost 8 bases, V lost 5 bases, and 8 bases had no gene match.

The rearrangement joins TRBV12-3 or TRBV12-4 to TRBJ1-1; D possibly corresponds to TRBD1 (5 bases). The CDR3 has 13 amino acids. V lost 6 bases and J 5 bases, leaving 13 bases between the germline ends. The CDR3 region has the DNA TGTGCCAGCAGCCCGGGACGTTTGACTGAAGCTTTCTTT. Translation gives CASSPGRLTEAFF.

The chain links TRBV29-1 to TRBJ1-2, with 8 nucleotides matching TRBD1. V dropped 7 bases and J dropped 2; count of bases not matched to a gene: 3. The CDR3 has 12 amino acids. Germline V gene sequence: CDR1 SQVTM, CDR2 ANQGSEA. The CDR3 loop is CSAGQGNYGYTF. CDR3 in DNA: TGCAGCGCCGGACAGGGAAACTATGGCTACACCTTC.

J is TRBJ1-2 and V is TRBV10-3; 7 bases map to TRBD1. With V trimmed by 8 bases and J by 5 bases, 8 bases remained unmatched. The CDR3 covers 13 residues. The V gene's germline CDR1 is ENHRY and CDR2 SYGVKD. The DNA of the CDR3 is TGTGCCATCGACGCAGGGGGGCATTATGGCTACACCTTC. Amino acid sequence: CAIDAGGHYGYTF.

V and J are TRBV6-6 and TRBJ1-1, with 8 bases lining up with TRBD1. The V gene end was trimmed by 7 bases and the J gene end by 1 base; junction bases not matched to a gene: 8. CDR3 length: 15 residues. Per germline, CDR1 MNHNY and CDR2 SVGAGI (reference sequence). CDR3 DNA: TGTGCCAGCAAACCCCCTGGACAGGGGAACACTGAAGCTTTCTTT. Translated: CASKPPGQGNTEAFF.

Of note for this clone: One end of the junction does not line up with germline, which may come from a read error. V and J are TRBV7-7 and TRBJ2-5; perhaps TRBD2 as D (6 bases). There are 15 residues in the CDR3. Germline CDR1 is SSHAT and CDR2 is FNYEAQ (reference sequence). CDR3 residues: CASSPSVAYQETQYF. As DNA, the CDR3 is TGTGCTAGCAGCCCTAGCGTGGCCTACCAAGAGACCCAGTACTTC.

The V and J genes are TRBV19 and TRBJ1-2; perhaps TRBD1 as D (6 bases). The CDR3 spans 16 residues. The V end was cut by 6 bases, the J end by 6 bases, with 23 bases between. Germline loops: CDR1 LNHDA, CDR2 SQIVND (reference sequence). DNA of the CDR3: TGTGCCAGTAGCCGGGGCCACAGGGAGTCACAGCATGGCTACACCTTC. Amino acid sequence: CASSRGHRESQHGYTF. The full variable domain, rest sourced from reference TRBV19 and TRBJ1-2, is DGGITQSPKYLFRKEGQNVTLSCEQNLNHDAMYWYRQDPGQGLRLIYYSQIVNDFQKGDIAEGYSVSREKKESFPLTVTSAQKNPTAFYLCASSRGHRESQHGYTFGSGTRLTVV.

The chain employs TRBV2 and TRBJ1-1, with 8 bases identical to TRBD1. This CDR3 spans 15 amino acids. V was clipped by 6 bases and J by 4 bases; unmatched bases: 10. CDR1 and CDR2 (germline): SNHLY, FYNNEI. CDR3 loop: CASREQGVGATEAFF. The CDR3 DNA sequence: TGTGCCAGCAGGGAACAGGGGGTAGGTGCCACTGAAGCTTTCTTT.

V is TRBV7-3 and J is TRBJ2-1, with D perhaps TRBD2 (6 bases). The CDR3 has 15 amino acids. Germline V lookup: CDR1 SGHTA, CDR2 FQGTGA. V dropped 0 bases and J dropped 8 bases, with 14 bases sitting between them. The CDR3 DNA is TGTGCCAGCAGCTTAACGCCGGGAGTGAGCGATGAGCAGTTCTTC. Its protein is CASSLTPGVSDEQFF.